Below, 21 T cell receptor beta chains from the same sample are listed, as sequenced in a study of CD8 T cells in ankylosing spondylitis. A single record per CDR3 protein comes from TCRdb applying MiXCR to the 5' RACE reads. Among some 130,000 distinct CDR3 sequences listed, about 7.3% were seen once. Sequences were obtained from blood, either unsorted or a sorted T cell fraction (not recorded which). These receptors came from a female donor with ankylosing spondylitis or in good health (not recorded which).

This clonotype was observed many times. The chain employs TRBV5-1 and TRBJ1-1; D is unclear. Germline V gene lookup returns CDR1 SGHRS and CDR2 YFSETQ. The CDR3 totals 14 residues. V lost 2 bases, J lost 6 bases, and 14 bases lay in between. The CDR3 nucleotides read TGCGCCAGCAGCTTTAACACTCAAAGTGCTGAAGCTTTCTTT. Protein product: CASSFNTQSAEAFF.

On this clonotype: Just one base apart from a much larger clone, this may be a read error. The genes are TRBV5-1 and TRBJ2-5, with D possibly TRBD1 on 7 matching bases. The CDR3 is made up of 14 amino acids. Germline CDR1 reads SGHRS; CDR2 reads YFSETQ. CDR3 sequence reads: CASRNTGGTEAQYF. DNA of the CDR3: TGCGCCAGCAGAAATACAGGAGGGACAGAGGCCCAGTACTTC.

V is TRBV11-2 and J is TRBJ1-3; D gene ambiguous. The germline V gene has CDR1 SGHAT and CDR2 FQNNGV. CDR3 length: 14 amino acids. The V end was cut by 2 bases, the J end by 2 bases, with 7 bases between. This chain's CDR3 is CASSLKGAGNTIYF. DNA for the CDR3: TGTGCCAGCAGCTTAAAAGGAGCTGGAAACACCATATATTTT.

This clonotype was counted ten times or more. This chain uses TRBV5-1 with TRBJ2-5; 7 bases are a match to TRBD2. The CDR3 extends over 15 amino acids. Looked up from germline, CDR1 is SGHRS and CDR2 is YFSETQ. The trim removed 3 bases at V and 5 bases at J, leaving 10 bases unmatched. This CDR3 reads CASSSDGTTWETQYF. In DNA, the CDR3 is TGCGCCAGCAGCTCCGACGGGACTACCTGGGAGACCCAGTACTTC.

This clonotype came up many times. This chain uses TRBV12-5 with TRBJ2-1; no definite D call. CDR1 and CDR2 from the germline V gene are LGHNT and FRNRAP. V lost 2 bases to trimming and J lost 6 bases, with 2 bases between them. This CDR3 region has 11 residues. CDR3 DNA: TGTGCTAGTGGTTTGACCAATGAGCAGTTCTTC. Its protein product is CASGLTNEQFF.

This clonotype turned up a few times. The genes are TRBV19 and TRBJ2-2; 16 bases match TRBD2. With 6 bases clipped from V and 7 bases from J, the junction kept 8 bases outside the gene matches. Germline V CDR1 and CDR2: LNHDA, SQIVND (reference sequence). This CDR3 has 17 amino acids. This CDR3 is CASSGTSGGAGSGELFF. The CDR3 DNA is TGTGCCAGTAGCGGGACTAGCGGGGGGGCCGGTAGCGGGGAGCTGTTTTTT.

J is TRBJ2-7 and V is TRBV20-1; D gene ambiguous. CDR3 size: 16 residues. CDR1 is DFQATT, CDR2 SNEGSKA, per germline (reference sequence). The V end was cut by 0 bases, the J end by 0 bases, with 15 bases between. The CDR3 nucleotides are TGCAGTGCTAGAGATTGCGGCGGAACGAGCTCCTACGAGCAGTACTTC. Protein product: CSARDCGGTSSYEQYF.

The table lists this clonotype with many counts. The chain couples TRBV5-1 to TRBJ1-6; D is possibly TRBD1 (5 bases). V was clipped by 0 bases and J by 5 bases, with 9 bases between them. Germline CDR1 is SGHRS and CDR2 is YFSETQ. The CDR3 totals 15 residues. CDR3 protein: CASSLGGVDNSPLHF. The CDR3 DNA sequence: TGCGCCAGCAGCTTGGGGGGGGTGGATAATTCACCCCTCCACTTT.

The sample holds many counts of this clonotype. DNA for the CDR3: TGTGCCAGCAGCCAAGGGGCAGGGGAAACCATATATTTT. This codes for CASSQGAGETIYF. The genes are TRBV3-1 and TRBJ1-3, with D maybe TRBD1 (6 bases). The ends were cut back, 1 base at V and 10 bases at J, with 11 bases in the middle. This CDR3 has 13 residues. CDR1 LGHDT and CDR2 YNNKEL come from the germline V gene (reference sequence).

There are a few counts of this clonotype. A much larger clone sits a single nucleotide away, making a read error possible. This rearrangement joins TRBV6-2 or TRBV6-3 to TRBJ2-5, with no clear D. The V and J ends lost 4 bases and 5 bases respectively, with 8 bases between them. Germline values: CDR1 MNHEY, CDR2 SVGEGT. The CDR3 is 12 amino acids. Here the CDR3 DNA reads TGTGCCAGCAGTTGCTCGGCGGAGACCCAGTACTTC. Protein product: CASSCSAETQYF.

Points on this clonotype: Possible read error: a much larger clone is one base away. V gene TRBV12-3 or TRBV12-4 combines with J gene TRBJ1-4; 8 bases align to TRBD1. The J segment lost 0 bases and the V segment lost 8 bases, leaving 14 bases of the junction unmatched. The CDR3 length is 18 residues. The CDR3 loop reads CASLRGRRQGPTNEKLFF. The CDR3 coding sequence is TGTGCCAGCCTCCGTGGGAGGAGACAGGGGCCAACTAATGAAAAACTGTTTTTT.

The rearrangement links TRBV7-9 to TRBJ1-2; tentatively, D is TRBD1 (5 bases). The CDR3 totals 13 residues. Germline V gene data show CDR1 as SEHNR and CDR2 as FQNEAQ (reference sequence). V was pared by 0 bases and J by 5 bases, with 7 bases between. CDR3 sequence reads: CASSLAGEYGYTF. The DNA for the CDR3 is TGTGCCAGCAGCTTAGCAGGGGAATATGGCTACACCTTC.

The chain couples TRBV6-5 to TRBJ1-1, with D perhaps matching TRBD1 (6 bases). The germline V gene has CDR1 MNHEY and CDR2 SVGAGI. Trimming pared 2 bases from V and 5 bases from J, leaving 12 bases between. The CDR3 totals 14 residues. The CDR3 is CASSYGRGWTEAFF. CDR3 bases: TGTGCCAGCAGTTACGGCAGGGGTTGGACTGAAGCTTTCTTT.

The gene calls are TRBV7-9 and TRBJ2-3, with a tentative D call TRBD1 (5 bases). The CDR3 is 15 residues long. Trimming pared 0 bases from V and 3 bases from J, leaving 10 bases between. Germline CDR1 reads SEHNR; CDR2 reads FQNEAQ (reference sequence). This chain's CDR3 is CASSLAETETDTQYF. The CDR3 DNA sequence: TGTGCCAGCAGCTTAGCAGAGACAGAGACAGATACGCAGTATTTT.

The table lists this clonotype with many counts. The chain links TRBV4-1 to TRBJ2-3; the match to TRBD2 covers 9 bases. The CDR3 has 15 amino acids. V lost 1 base, J lost 11 bases, and 10 bases stayed unmatched. Germline V lookup: CDR1 MGHRA, CDR2 YSYEKL. CDR3 nucleotides: TGCGCCAGCAGCCAAGTCTTAGCGGGGGTCCTGGGGCAGTATTTT. Translating gives CASSQVLAGVLGQYF.

This clonotype was counted at least ten times. The V and J genes are TRBV12-3 or TRBV12-4 and TRBJ2-3; 7 bases align to TRBD1. The V gene end was trimmed by 5 bases and the J gene end by 2 bases; junction bases not matched to a gene: 10. The CDR3 is made up of 16 amino acids. As DNA, the CDR3 is TGTGCCAGCAGTCCCCAGACAGGGTTCTTCACAGATACGCAGTATTTT. This gives the protein CASSPQTGFFTDTQYF.

This clonotype came up many times. The chain joins TRBV5-5 to TRBJ2-1; a weak D match, TRBD1 (5 bases). The CDR3 loop spans 12 amino acids. Trimming took off 0 bases at V and 15 bases at J, with 13 bases between the two ends. The germline CDR1 and CDR2 sequences are SGHKS and YYEKEE (reference sequence). The CDR3 nucleotides read TGTGCCAGCAGCTTGGCCTCCAACCAGGGGTTCTTC. Translated, it gives CASSLASNQGFF.

This clonotype was detected ten times or more. This chain joins TRBV7-6 and TRBJ1-3; tentatively, D is TRBD1 (6 bases). This CDR3 is built from 17 residues. CDR1 and CDR2 (germline): SGHVS, FNYEAQ. Deletions cut 4 bases from V and 0 bases from J, with 16 bases between. The CDR3: CASSSSGGRISGNTIYF. CDR3 nucleotide sequence: TGTGCCAGCAGCTCCAGTGGGGGGCGTATCTCTGGAAACACCATATATTTT.

This clonotype was seen ten or more times. The V call is TRBV5-1, the J call TRBJ1-1; TRBD1 aligns across 7 bases. The CDR3 is 16 amino acids. After removal of 0 bases from V and 1 base from J, the junction contained 6 bases not matched to a gene. The germline CDR1 and CDR2 sequences are SGHRS and YFSETQ. CDR3 sequence: CASSLAVRTGNTEAFF. Here the CDR3 DNA reads TGCGCCAGCAGCTTGGCCGTGAGGACAGGGAACACTGAAGCTTTCTTT.

This clonotype has at least ten counts. The chain carries TRBV7-8 and TRBJ2-7; no firm D call. CDR3 size: 14 residues. With 0 bases removed from V and 8 bases from J, the gap between germline ends came to 14 bases. Germline loops: CDR1 SGHVS, CDR2 FQNEAQ. The DNA of the CDR3 is TGTGCCAGCAGCTTAGCGGACCTCTCGCTGAAGCAGTACTTC. This codes for CASSLADLSLKQYF.

This clonotype was counted many times. The rearrangement links TRBV5-1 to TRBJ1-2; TRBD1 is a possible D gene (6 bases). Per germline, CDR1 SGHRS and CDR2 YFSETQ. V gave up 2 bases and J gave up 5 bases, with 7 bases separating them. The CDR3 runs 12 residues. CDR3: CASSFTGYGYTF. The CDR3 bases are TGCGCCAGCAGCTTTACAGGGTATGGCTACACCTTC.